The source of this T cell receptor (beta chain) is a study of cytomegalovirus exposure and HLA in healthy donors. General study points: Later, TCR association rates were found to vary by HLA locus, highest for DRB1 and lowest for HLA-C.

This CDR3 has 16 amino acids. Trimming shortened V by 5 bases and J by 2 bases, and 16 bases separated the two germline ends. CDR1 is SGHVS, CDR2 FNYEAQ, per germline. Turning to this clone: Its antigen is undetermined.

PCR primers comprised 60 Vbeta and 13 Jbeta primers. The data were produced by immunoSEQ multiplex PCR, yet TCRdb's version contains in-frame clones alone and is incomplete. The repertoire includes about 61,000 clones, 80% to 90% of them detected once, and more than 1.3% sits in the top ten. Sequencing was carried out using PBMCs. The clonotype comes from a man younger than 45 in good health and CMV-seropositive. This chain uses TRBV7-6 with TRBJ1-3; D is unresolved. This CDR3 is CASSPRGSRAGNTIYF. The CDR3, as DNA: TGTGCCAGCAGCCCCCGGGGATCAAGGGCTGGAAACACCATATATTTT. Full variable domain (outside the CDR3, taken from reference TRBV7-6 and TRBJ1-3): GAGVSQSPRYKVTKRGQDVALRCDPISGHVSLYWYRQALGQGPEFLTYFNYEAQQDKSGLPNDRFSAERPEGSISTLTIQRTEQRDSAMYRCASSPRGSRAGNTIYFGEGSWLTVV.